This TCR beta chain was obtained from a study of CD8 T cells in ankylosing spondylitis. The study, taken as a whole, reports: Among TCR beta sequences, a motif of under ten highly homologous variants appeared characteristic of ankylosing spondylitis blood. Certain motif variants had earlier appeared in reactive arthritis synovial fluid and blood. With a CD8+ phenotype, disease-linked clones were relatively rare in peripheral blood.

Many counts were recorded for this clonotype. Antigen unknown. The authors made TCR beta libraries by quantitative 5'-RACE with molecular barcodes. TCRdb itself ran the 5' RACE reads through MiXCR, one entry per CDR3 protein. Of over 100,000 distinct CDR3 sequences in the sample, about an eighth are singletons; the top ten hold approximately 4%. Germline V gene data show CDR1 as SEHNR and CDR2 as FQNEAQ (reference sequence). The germline V and J ends were trimmed by 4 bases and 8 bases, with 17 bases remaining between them. The length of the CDR3 is 14 residues. The source of this sequence is a female donor with ankylosing spondylitis or in good health (not recorded which). This rearrangement joins TRBV7-9 to TRBJ1-2, with D tentatively TRBD1 (5 bases). The sample was blood, either unsorted or a sorted T cell fraction (not recorded which). The CDR3: CASSSGAHLSGYTF. In DNA, the CDR3 is TGTGCCAGCAGCTCCGGGGCCCACCTTTCGGGCTACACCTTC.